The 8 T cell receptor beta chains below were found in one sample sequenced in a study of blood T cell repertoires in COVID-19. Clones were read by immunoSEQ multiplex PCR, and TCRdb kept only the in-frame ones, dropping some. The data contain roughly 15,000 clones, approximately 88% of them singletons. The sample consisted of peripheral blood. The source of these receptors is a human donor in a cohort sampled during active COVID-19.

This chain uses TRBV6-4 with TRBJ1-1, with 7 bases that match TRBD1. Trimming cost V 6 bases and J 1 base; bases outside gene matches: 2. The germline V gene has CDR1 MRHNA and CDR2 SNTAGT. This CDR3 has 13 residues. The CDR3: CASSRQGNTEAFF. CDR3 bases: TGTGCCAGCAGCCGACAGGGGAACACTGAAGCTTTCTTT.

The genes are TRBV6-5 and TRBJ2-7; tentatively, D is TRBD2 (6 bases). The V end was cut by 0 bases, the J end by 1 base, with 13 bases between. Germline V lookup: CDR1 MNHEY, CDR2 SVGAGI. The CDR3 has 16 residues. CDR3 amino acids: CASSYSIGGSSYEQYF. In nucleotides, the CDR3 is TGTGCCAGCAGTTACTCGATTGGGGGGTCGTCCTACGAGCAGTACTTC.

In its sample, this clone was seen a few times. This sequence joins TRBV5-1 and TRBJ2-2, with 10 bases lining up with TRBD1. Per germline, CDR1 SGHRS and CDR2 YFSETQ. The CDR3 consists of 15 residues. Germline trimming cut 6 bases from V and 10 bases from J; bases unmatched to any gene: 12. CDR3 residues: CASTIGQGDSEELFF. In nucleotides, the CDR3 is TGCGCCAGCACAATCGGACAGGGGGATTCAGAGGAGCTGTTTTTT.

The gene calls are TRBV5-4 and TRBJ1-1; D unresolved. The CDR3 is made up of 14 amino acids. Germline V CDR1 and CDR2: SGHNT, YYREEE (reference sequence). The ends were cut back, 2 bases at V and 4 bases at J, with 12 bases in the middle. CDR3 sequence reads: CASSLVGVTTEAFF. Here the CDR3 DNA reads TGTGCCAGCAGCTTAGTCGGGGTCACCACTGAAGCTTTCTTT.

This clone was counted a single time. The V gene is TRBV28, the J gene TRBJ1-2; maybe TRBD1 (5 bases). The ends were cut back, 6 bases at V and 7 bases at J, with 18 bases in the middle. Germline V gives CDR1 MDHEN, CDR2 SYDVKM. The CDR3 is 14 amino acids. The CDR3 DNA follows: TGTGCCAGCAGGGACACTATAGTGGCTACTGGCTACACCTTC. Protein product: CASRDTIVATGYTF.

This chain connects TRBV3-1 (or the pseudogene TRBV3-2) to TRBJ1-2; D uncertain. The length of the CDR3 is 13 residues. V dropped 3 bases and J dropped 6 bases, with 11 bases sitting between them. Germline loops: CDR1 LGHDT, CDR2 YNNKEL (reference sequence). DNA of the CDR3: TGTGCCAGCAGCCAGGTCCCGGGTAATGGCTACACCTTC. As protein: CASSQVPGNGYTF.

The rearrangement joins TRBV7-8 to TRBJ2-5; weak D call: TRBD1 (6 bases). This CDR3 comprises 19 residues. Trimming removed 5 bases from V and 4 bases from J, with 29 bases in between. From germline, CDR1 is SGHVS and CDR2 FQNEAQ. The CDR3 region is CASSPRSLGGGANTETQYF. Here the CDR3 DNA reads TGTGCCAGCAGCCCGCGATCTCTTGGGGGCGGCGCGAACACAGAGACCCAGTACTTC.

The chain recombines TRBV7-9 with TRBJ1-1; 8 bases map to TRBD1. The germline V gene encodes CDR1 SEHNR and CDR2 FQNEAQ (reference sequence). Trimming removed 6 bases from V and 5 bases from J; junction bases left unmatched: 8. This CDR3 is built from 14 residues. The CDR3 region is CASRRQQGGTEAFF. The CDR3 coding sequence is TGTGCCAGCAGACGACAACAGGGGGGGACTGAAGCTTTCTTT. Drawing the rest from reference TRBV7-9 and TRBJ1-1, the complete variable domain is DTGVSQNPRHKITKRGQNVTFRCDPISEHNRLYWYRQTLGQGPEFLTYFQNEAQLEKSRLLSDRFSAERPKGSFSTLEIQRTEQGDSAMYLCASRRQQGGTEAFFGQGTRLTVV.